This TCR beta chain was sequenced during a study of cytomegalovirus exposure and HLA in healthy donors. About the study: Of all 360 or so donors who were genotyped, roughly 81% belonged to the Caucasian-associated ancestry cluster. Findings and caveats of the study: Rarity held for most TCR sequences, but there were some public TCRs that occurred in many donors.

V gave up 4 bases and J gave up 5 bases; unmatched junction bases: 10. Germline V gene lookup returns CDR1 SGDLS and CDR2 YYNGEE. This CDR3 contains 17 residues. A multiplex PCR was run with 60 Vbeta primers and 13 Jbeta primers. TCRdb keeps only in-frame clones here, not all; method: immunoSEQ multiplex PCR. Among under 250,000 clones listed, 85% were seen once. About this clone: Antigen specificity is unknown.

Sequencing was done on a sample of PBMCs. This sequence was found in a human donor in good health. The chain links TRBV9 to TRBJ2-2; 11 bases line up with TRBD2. CDR3 DNA sequence: TGTGCCAGCAGCCCCGGCGGTAGCGGGAGGGGGACCGGGGAGCTGTTTTTT. Translated, it gives CASSPGGSGRGTGELFF.